The clone carrying this TCR beta chain was counted a single time. No antigen is known for it. The sample belongs to a study of shared clonotypes between healthy human individuals. General study findings and limits: In this cohort, only blood was sampled, and tissue repertoires likely differ. Clonotype sharing among donors, it was expected, would be affected by sequencing depth.

The authors ran the assay at deep level. Libraries were prepared by immunoSEQ multiplex PCR; TCRdb keeps only in-frame clonotypes and omits some of them. The sample has roughly 490,000 clones, 76% seen once; the top ten hold under 15%. Every donor, a Caucasian adult, lived in Nashville, Tennessee. The sequencing input was PBMCs. The sequence was obtained from a woman aged 40-49 years in good health. Some clones in this sample may be carry-over from other donors' samples.

The CDR3: CASSLSDGLAGGNEQFF. CDR3 bases: TGCGCCAGCAGCTTGTCGGACGGGCTAGCGGGAGGTAATGAGCAGTTCTTC. The V and J genes are TRBV5-1 and TRBJ2-1, with 11 bases identical to TRBD2. Trimming at V came to 1 base and at J to 7 bases, leaving 10 bases not matched to a gene. The V gene's germline CDR1 is SGHRS and CDR2 YFSETQ. The CDR3 sequence is 17 residues long.